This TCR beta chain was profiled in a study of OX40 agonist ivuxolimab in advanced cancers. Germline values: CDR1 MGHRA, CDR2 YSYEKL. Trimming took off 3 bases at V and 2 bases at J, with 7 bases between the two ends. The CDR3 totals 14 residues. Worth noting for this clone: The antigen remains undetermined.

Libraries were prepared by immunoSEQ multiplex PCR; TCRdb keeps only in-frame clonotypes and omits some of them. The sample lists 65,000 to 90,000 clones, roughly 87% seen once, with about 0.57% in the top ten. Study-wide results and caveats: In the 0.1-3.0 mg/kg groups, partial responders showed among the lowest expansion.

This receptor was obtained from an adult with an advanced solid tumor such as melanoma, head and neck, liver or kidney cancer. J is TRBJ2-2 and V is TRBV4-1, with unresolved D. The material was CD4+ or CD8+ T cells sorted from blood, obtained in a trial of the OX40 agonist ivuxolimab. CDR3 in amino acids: CASSHGTNTGELFF. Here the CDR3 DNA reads TGCGCCAGCAGCCATGGCACAAACACCGGGGAGCTGTTTTTT.